The T cell receptor beta chain described here comes from a study of cytomegalovirus exposure and HLA in healthy donors. The V end was cut by 8 bases, the J end by 3 bases, with 16 bases between. Germline CDR1 and CDR2: SGHVS and FQNEAQ. This CDR3 region has 15 residues. General observations from the study: Only CMV serostatus was available as immune exposure information. Roughly uniform depth of sequencing across donors was assumed in presence/absence analyses. TRBV6-2, TRBV6-3 and other indistinguishable V segments were excluded.

A multiplex PCR was run with 60 Vbeta primers and 13 Jbeta primers. Per the study methods: Later, some 75 million unique TCR beta chains were counted in an analysis, and approximately 9.9 million of them were shared. Assay used: immunoSEQ multiplex PCR; TCRdb lists only in-frame clones, some missing. V and J calls and clone size are as listed in that table; D and trimming were resolved from the DNA. The sample has 90,000 to 120,000 clones, about 74% seen once; the top ten hold around 15%. Regarding this clone: Its antigen remains unidentified.

Sequenced: PBMCs. The genes are TRBV7-8 and TRBJ2-2, with D possibly TRBD2 on 5 matching bases. This clonotype was obtained from a woman aged 40 to 50 in good health and CMV-seropositive. CDR3 residues: CASQGGRLYTGELFF. The CDR3 nucleotides are TGTGCCAGCCAAGGAGGCAGACTTTACACCGGGGAGCTGTTTTTT.